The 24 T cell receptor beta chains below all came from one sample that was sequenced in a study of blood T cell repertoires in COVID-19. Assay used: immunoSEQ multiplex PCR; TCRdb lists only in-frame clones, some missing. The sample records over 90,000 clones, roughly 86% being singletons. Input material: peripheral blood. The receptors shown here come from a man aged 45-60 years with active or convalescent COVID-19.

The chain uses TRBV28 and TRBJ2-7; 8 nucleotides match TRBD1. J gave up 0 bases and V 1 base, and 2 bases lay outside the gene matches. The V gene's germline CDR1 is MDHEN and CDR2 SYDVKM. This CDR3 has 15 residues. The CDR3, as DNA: TGTGCCAGCAGTTTATTTACAGGGGGCTCCTACGAGCAGTACTTC. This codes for CASSLFTGGSYEQYF. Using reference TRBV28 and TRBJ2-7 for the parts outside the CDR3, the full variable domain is DVKVTQSSRYLVKRTGEKVFLECVQDMDHENMFWYRQDPGLGLRLIYFSYDVKMKEKGDIPEGYSVSREKKERFSLILESASTNQTSMYLCASSLFTGGSYEQYFGPGTRLTVT.

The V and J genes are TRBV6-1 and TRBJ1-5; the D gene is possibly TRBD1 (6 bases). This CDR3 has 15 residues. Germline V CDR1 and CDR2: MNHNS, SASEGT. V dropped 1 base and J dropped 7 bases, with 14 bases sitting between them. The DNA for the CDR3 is TGTGCCAGCAGTGAAGGGGCGGGGGGCGAACAGCCCCAGCATTTT. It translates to CASSEGAGGEQPQHF.

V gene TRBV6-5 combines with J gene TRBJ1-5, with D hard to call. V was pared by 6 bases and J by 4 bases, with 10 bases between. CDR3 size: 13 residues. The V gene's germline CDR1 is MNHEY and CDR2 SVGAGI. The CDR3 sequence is CASRRQNNQPQHF. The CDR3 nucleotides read TGTGCCAGCAGGAGGCAGAATAATCAGCCCCAGCATTTT.

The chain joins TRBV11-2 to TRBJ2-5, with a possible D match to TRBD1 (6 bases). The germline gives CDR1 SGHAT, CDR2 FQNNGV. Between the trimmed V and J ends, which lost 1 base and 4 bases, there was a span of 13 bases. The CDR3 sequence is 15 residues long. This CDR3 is CASSLVGGLGETQYF. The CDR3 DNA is TGTGCCAGCAGCTTAGTAGGGGGTTTAGGAGAGACCCAGTACTTC.

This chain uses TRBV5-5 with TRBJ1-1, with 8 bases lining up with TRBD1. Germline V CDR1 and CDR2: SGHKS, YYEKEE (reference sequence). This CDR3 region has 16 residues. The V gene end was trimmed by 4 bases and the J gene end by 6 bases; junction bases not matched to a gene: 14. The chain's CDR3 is CASSVETGASWAEAFF. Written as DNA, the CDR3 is TGTGCCAGCAGCGTGGAGACAGGGGCCTCCTGGGCTGAAGCTTTCTTT.

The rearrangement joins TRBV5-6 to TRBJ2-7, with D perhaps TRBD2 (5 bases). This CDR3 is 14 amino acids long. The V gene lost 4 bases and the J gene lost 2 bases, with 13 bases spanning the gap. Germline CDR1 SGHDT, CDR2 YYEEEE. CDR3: CASSRGLQTYEQYV. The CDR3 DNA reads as TGTGCCAGCAGCAGAGGGTTGCAGACCTACGAGCAGTACGTC.

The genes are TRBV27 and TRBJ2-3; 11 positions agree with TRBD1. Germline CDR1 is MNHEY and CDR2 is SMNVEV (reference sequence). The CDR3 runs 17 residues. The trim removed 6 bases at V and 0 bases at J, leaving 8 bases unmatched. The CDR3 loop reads CASSGTGGSLSTDTQYF. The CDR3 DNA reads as TGTGCCAGCAGCGGGACAGGGGGTTCCTTGAGCACAGATACGCAGTATTTT.

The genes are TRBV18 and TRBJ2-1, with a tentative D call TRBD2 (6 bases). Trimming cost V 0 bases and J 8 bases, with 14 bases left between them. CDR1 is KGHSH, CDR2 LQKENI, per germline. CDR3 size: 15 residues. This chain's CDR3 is CASSPPDNSGHEQFF. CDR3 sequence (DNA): TGTGCCAGCTCACCACCGGATAATAGCGGACATGAGCAGTTCTTC.

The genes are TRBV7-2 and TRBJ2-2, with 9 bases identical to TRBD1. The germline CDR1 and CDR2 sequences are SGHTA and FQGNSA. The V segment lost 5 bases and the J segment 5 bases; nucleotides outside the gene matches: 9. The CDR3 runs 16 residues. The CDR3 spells CASSPYGTGKTGELFF. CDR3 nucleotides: TGTGCCAGCAGCCCATACGGGACAGGGAAGACCGGGGAGCTGTTTTTT. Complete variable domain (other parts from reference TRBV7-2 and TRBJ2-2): GAGVSQSPSNKVTEKGKDVELRCDPISGHTALYWYRQSLGQGLEFLIYFQGNSAPDKSGLPSDRFSAERTGGSVSTLTIQRTQQEDSAVYLCASSPYGTGKTGELFFGEGSRLTVL.

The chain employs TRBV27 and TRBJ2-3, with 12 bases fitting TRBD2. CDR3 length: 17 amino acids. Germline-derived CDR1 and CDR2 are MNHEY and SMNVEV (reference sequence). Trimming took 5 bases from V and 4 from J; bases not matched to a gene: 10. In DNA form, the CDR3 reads TGTGCCAGCAGTCTCTCTCCTAGCGGGGGGGCTGCAGATACGCAGTATTTT. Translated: CASSLSPSGGAADTQYF.

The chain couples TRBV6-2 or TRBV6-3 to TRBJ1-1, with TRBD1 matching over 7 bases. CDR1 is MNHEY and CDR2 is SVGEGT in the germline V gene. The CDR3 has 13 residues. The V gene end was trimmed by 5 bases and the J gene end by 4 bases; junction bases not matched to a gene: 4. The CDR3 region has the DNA TGTGCCAGCAGTGGACAGGCTGCCACTGAAGCTTTCTTT. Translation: CASSGQAATEAFF.

CDR3 sequence reads: CASSNFAGSYEQYV. In DNA, the CDR3 is TGTGCCAGCAGTAACTTCGCAGGAAGCTACGAGCAGTACGTC. The gene calls are TRBV27 and TRBJ2-7; D is unclear. V lost 5 bases and J lost 3, with 14 bases in between. Germline V gene data show CDR1 as MNHEY and CDR2 as SMNVEV (reference sequence). The CDR3 runs 14 residues.

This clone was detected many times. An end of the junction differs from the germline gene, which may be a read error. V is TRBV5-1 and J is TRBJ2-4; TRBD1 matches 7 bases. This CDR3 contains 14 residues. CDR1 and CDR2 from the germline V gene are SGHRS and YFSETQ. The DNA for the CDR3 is TGCGCCAGCAGCGTCGGGACAGCCCAAAACATTCAGTACTTC. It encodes CASSVGTAQNIQYF.

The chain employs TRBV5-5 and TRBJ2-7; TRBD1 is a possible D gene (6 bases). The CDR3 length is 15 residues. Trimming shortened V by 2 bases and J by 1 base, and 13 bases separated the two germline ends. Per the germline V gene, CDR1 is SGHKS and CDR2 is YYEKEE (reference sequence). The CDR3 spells CASSFRQGISYEQYV. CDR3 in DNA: TGTGCCAGCAGCTTTCGGCAGGGGATTTCCTACGAGCAGTACGTC.

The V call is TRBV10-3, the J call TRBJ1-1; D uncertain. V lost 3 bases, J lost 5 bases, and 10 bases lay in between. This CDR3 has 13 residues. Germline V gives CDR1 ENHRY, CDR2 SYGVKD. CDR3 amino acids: CAISEKVRTEAFF. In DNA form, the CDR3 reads TGTGCCATCAGTGAAAAAGTGAGGACTGAAGCTTTCTTT.

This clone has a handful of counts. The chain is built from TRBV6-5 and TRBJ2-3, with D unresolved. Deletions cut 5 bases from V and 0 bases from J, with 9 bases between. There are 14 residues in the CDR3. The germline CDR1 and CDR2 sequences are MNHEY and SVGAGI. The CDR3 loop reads CASSPLLSTDTQYF. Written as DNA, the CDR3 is TGTGCCAGCAGTCCCCTCCTCAGCACAGATACGCAGTATTTT.

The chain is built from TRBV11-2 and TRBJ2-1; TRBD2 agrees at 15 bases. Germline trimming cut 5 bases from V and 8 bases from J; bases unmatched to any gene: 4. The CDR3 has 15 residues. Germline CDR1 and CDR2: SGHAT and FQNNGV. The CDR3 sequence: CASSGLAGGRYEQFF. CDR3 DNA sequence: TGTGCCAGCAGCGGACTAGCGGGGGGGCGATATGAGCAGTTCTTC.

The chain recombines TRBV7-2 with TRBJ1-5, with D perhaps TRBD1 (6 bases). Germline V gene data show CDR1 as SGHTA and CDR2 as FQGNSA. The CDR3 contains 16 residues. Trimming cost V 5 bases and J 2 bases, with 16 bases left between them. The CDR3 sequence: CASSAQGGAGNQPQHF. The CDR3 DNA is TGTGCCAGCAGCGCACAGGGTGGCGCGGGCAATCAGCCCCAGCATTTT.

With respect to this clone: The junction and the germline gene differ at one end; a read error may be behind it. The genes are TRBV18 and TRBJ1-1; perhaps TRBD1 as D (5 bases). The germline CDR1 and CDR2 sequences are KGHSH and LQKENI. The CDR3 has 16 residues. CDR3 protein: CASSPPGGAMFLEVFF. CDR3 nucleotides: TGTGCCAGCTCACCACCGGGAGGGGCGATGTTCCTTGAAGTTTTCTTT. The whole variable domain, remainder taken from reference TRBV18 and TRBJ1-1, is NAGVMQNPRHLVRRRGQEARLRCSPMKGHSHVYWYRQLPEEGLKFMVYLQKENIIDESGMPKERFSAEFPKEGPSILRIQQVVRGDSAAYFCASSPPGGAMFLEVFFGQGTRLTVV.

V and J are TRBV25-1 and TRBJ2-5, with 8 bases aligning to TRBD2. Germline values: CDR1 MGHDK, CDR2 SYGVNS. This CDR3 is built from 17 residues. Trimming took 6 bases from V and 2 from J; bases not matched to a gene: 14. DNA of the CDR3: TGTGCCAGCAGCGCCGGGATAGCGGGGTCATATCAAGAGACCCAGTACTTC. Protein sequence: CASSAGIAGSYQETQYF.

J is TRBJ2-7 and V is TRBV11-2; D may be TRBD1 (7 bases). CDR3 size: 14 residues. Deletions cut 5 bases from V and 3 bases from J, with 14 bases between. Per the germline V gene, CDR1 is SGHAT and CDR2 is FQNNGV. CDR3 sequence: CASSVGQEGYEQYF. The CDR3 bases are TGTGCCAGCAGCGTCGGACAGGAGGGCTACGAGCAGTACTTC.

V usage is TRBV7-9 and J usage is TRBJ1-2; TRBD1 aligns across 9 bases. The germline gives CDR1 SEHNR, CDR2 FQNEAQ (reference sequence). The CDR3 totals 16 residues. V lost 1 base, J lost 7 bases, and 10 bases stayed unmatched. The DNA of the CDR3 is TGTGCCAGCAGCTTAGGGTGGGACAGGGAACCCGCTGGCTACACCTTC. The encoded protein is CASSLGWDREPAGYTF. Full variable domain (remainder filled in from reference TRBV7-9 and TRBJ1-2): DTGVSQNPRHKITKRGQNVTFRCDPISEHNRLYWYRQTLGQGPEFLTYFQNEAQLEKSRLLSDRFSAERPKGSFSTLEIQRTEQGDSAMYLCASSLGWDREPAGYTFGSGTRLTVV.

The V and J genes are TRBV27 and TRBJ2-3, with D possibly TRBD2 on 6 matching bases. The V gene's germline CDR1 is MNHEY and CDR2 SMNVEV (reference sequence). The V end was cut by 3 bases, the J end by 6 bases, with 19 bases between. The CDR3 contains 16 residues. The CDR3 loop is CASSFRAGQARDTQYF. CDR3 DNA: TGTGCCAGCAGTTTCCGTGCGGGGCAGGCGAGGGATACGCAGTATTTT.

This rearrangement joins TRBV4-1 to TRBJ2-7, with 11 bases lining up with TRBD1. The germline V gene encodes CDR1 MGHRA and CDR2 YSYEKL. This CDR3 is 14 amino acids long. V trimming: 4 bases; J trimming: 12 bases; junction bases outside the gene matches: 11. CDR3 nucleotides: TGCGCCAGCAGCCCTTTTATGGGACAGGGGGTTCCGTACGTC. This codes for CASSPFMGQGVPYV.